This entry lists 28 T cell receptor beta chains sequenced from one sample in a study of cytomegalovirus exposure and HLA in healthy donors. In the PCR, 60 Vbeta and 13 Jbeta primers were used. Data came from immunoSEQ multiplex PCR; TCRdb stores just in-frame clones and leaves some out. Of about 170,000 clones in the sample, 65% to 85% were seen once. Sequencing was done on a sample of PBMCs. These receptors came from a woman aged 45-65 years in good health and CMV-seropositive.

The V call is TRBV5-1, the J call TRBJ2-7; 7 bases align to TRBD1. V shed 4 bases and J 2 bases; nucleotides not matched to a gene: 15. CDR1 is SGHRS, CDR2 YFSETQ, per germline. The CDR3 contains 17 residues. This CDR3 reads CASSPGTDPASPYEQYF. The CDR3, as DNA: TGCGCCAGCAGCCCCGGGACAGACCCTGCGTCCCCCTACGAGCAGTACTTC.

This chain joins TRBV6-6 and TRBJ2-7; tentative D call: TRBD2 (6 bases). The germline V and J ends were trimmed by 4 bases and 0 bases, with 10 bases remaining between them. Per germline, CDR1 MNHNY and CDR2 SVGAGI (reference sequence). The CDR3 totals 14 residues. CDR3 nucleotide sequence: TGTGCCAGCAGTTCCCCGGGAGTCTCCTACGAGCAGTACTTC. Protein product: CASSSPGVSYEQYF.

The chain is built from TRBV11-2 and TRBJ2-1, with a tentative D call TRBD2 (6 bases). Germline assignment: CDR1 SGHAT and CDR2 FQNNGV. This CDR3 contains 13 residues. V lost 2 bases to trimming and J lost 9 bases, with 11 bases between them. In DNA form, the CDR3 reads TGTGCCAGCAGCTTAAGCCGGCGGGGTGAGCAGTTCTTC. Its protein product is CASSLSRRGEQFF.

This clone was seen a few times. Its ends do not fully match the called genes, so a read error is possible. CDR3 in amino acids: CASSSRWRQPVF. Here the CDR3 DNA reads TGTGCCAGCAGTTCACGGTGGAGACAGCCGGTCTTC. The chain joins TRBV28 to TRBJ2-1; D is perhaps TRBD1 (5 bases). The CDR3 loop spans 12 amino acids. In germline, CDR1 is MDHEN, CDR2 SYDVKM. Drawing the rest from reference TRBV28 and TRBJ2-1, the complete variable domain is DVKVTQSSRYLVKRTGEKVFLECVQDMDHENMFWYRQDPGLGLRLIYFSYDVKMKEKGDIPEGYSVSREKKERFSLILESASTNQTSMYLCASSSRWRQPVFGPGTRLTVL.

The CDR3 reads CASTIGGSDEQFF. The CDR3 nucleotides read TGTGCCAGTACAATAGGCGGGAGCGATGAGCAGTTCTTC. The chain carries TRBV19 and TRBJ2-1; 7 bases are shared with TRBD2. Trimming took 7 bases from V and 8 from J; bases not matched to a gene: 8. CDR1 and CDR2 (germline): LNHDA, SQIVND (reference sequence). The CDR3 is 13 amino acids.

This CDR3 is CASSQVTSGGPGRYEQYF. The DNA of the CDR3 is TGTGCCAGCAGCCAAGTAACTAGCGGGGGGCCAGGGCGCTACGAGCAGTACTTC. The chain is built from TRBV4-2 and TRBJ2-7; 12 bases are a match to TRBD2. Per the germline V gene, CDR1 is LGHNA and CDR2 is YNFKEQ. The CDR3 spans 18 residues. With V trimmed by 1 base and J by 3 bases, 10 bases remained unmatched.

The chain is built from TRBV28 and TRBJ1-5; 9 nucleotides match TRBD1. Germline assignment: CDR1 MDHEN and CDR2 SYDVKM. V lost 7 bases to trimming and J lost 6 bases; unmatched junction nucleotides: 10. This CDR3 comprises 15 residues. This chain's CDR3 is CASTLVGQGIQPQHF. CDR3 DNA sequence: TGTGCCAGCACCCTAGTCGGACAGGGGATTCAGCCCCAGCATTTT.

The chain employs TRBV5-4 and TRBJ2-1; 7 nucleotides match TRBD2. Germline lookup yields CDR1 SGHNT and CDR2 YYREEE (reference sequence). The CDR3 consists of 15 residues. With 4 bases clipped from V and 10 bases from J, the junction kept 14 bases outside the gene matches. The CDR3 here is CASSRDPSRGGEQFF. CDR3 in DNA: TGTGCCAGCAGCAGGGACCCCTCTCGCGGGGGAGAGCAGTTCTTC.

The rearrangement joins TRBV5-4 to TRBJ1-4; the D gene is possibly TRBD1 (6 bases). From germline, CDR1 is SGHNT and CDR2 YYREEE (reference sequence). V was cut by 0 bases and J by 1 base, with 13 bases left in between. CDR3 size: 17 residues. The CDR3 DNA follows: TGTGCCAGCAGCTTGGACGGACAGATACTAACTAATGAAAAACTGTTTTTT. Protein: CASSLDGQILTNEKLFF.

The chain has TRBV28 and TRBJ2-7; the match to TRBD1 covers 9 bases. The CDR3 runs 13 residues. The V and J ends lost 6 bases and 5 bases, in that order; junction bases with no gene match: 5. Looked up from germline, CDR1 is MDHEN and CDR2 is SYDVKM. The CDR3 reads CASRLQGADEQYF. The CDR3 DNA reads as TGTGCCAGCAGGTTACAGGGGGCGGACGAGCAGTACTTC.

The chain has TRBV18 and TRBJ1-1; TRBD1 is a possible D gene (5 bases). V lost 4 bases to trimming and J lost 2 bases, with 14 bases between them. Germline V lookup: CDR1 KGHSH, CDR2 LQKENI. The CDR3 extends over 15 amino acids. The CDR3 loop reads CASSREGAHNTEAFF. CDR3 DNA sequence: TGTGCCAGCTCACGAGAAGGGGCACACAACACTGAAGCTTTCTTT.

The chain uses TRBV11-3 and TRBJ2-2; TRBD2 is a possible D gene (6 bases). V lost 7 bases to trimming and J lost 6 bases, with 12 bases between them. Germline loops: CDR1 SGHNT, CDR2 YENEEA. There are 13 residues in the CDR3. The CDR3 is CASTTWGAGELFF. In DNA form, the CDR3 reads TGTGCCAGCACCACCTGGGGGGCCGGGGAGCTGTTTTTT.

The chain employs TRBV5-4 and TRBJ2-3, with TRBD2 matching 9 bases. Trimming at V came to 2 bases and at J to 0 bases, leaving 1 base not matched to a gene. The CDR3 runs 15 residues. The V gene's germline CDR1 is SGHNT and CDR2 YYREEE (reference sequence). This CDR3 is CASSFSGGSTDTQYF. CDR3 nucleotide sequence: TGTGCCAGCAGCTTTAGCGGGGGTAGCACAGATACGCAGTATTTT.

In DNA, the CDR3 is TGCGCCAGCAGCTTGGACGGTCAGGGGACAGATACGCAGTATTTT. Protein: CASSLDGQGTDTQYF. The V and J genes are TRBV5-1 and TRBJ2-3, with a weak D call TRBD1 (6 bases). V lost 0 bases and J lost 3, with 11 bases in between. The CDR3 is 15 residues long. Germline loops: CDR1 SGHRS, CDR2 YFSETQ.

Details on this clone: The same CDR3 arises from other DNA sequences in this sample as well. The chain links TRBV5-4 to TRBJ2-3, with a tentative D call TRBD2 (5 bases). In germline, CDR1 is SGHNT, CDR2 YYREEE (reference sequence). CDR3 length: 14 residues. Trimming left V 0 bases short and J 2 bases short, with 7 bases between. CDR3 protein: CASSLGLATDTQYF. The CDR3 DNA follows: TGTGCCAGCAGCTTGGGGCTAGCCACAGATACGCAGTATTTT.

The chain carries TRBV7-2 and TRBJ2-5, with a weak D call TRBD2 (6 bases). This CDR3 is built from 15 residues. The V end lost 5 bases, the J end lost 5 bases, and 18 bases lay between the germline ends. CDR1 is SGHTA, CDR2 FQGNSA, per germline. DNA for the CDR3: TGTGCCAGCAGCACCGGGAGTATAGCAGGCGAGACCCAGTACTTC. Its protein is CASSTGSIAGETQYF.

Worth noting for this clone: One end of the junction fails to match germline, which may point to a read error. The CDR3 DNA follows: TGTTCCAGCAGCCCGCCGAGAGGACAGGGCTACAATGAGCAGTTCTTC. This sequence encodes CSSSPPRGQGYNEQFF. The V gene is TRBV7-9, the J gene TRBJ2-1; TRBD1 matches 8 bases. This CDR3 has 16 residues. Germline loops: CDR1 SEHNR, CDR2 FQNEAQ (reference sequence).

V and J are TRBV7-2 and TRBJ2-7, with TRBD2 matching over 9 bases. CDR1 is SGHTA and CDR2 is FQGNSA in the germline V gene. Losses at the gene ends were 6 bases for V and 2 bases for J; bases not matched to a gene: 5. The CDR3 consists of 14 residues. Here the CDR3 reads CASRPIAGAYEQYF. The DNA of the CDR3 is TGTGCCAGCAGACCTATAGCGGGGGCCTACGAGCAGTACTTC.

V gene TRBV12-1 combines with J gene TRBJ2-5; TRBD1, the table's D call, was not compared with the DNA. TRBV12-1 is marked as a pseudogene. The CDR3 has 16 amino acids. The CDR3 sequence: CASSFAPGRYRETQYF. In DNA, the CDR3 is TGTGCCAGCAGCTTTGCTCCAGGTCGTTACCGGGAGACCCAGTACTTC.

V and J are TRBV25-1 and TRBJ1-2; 9 nucleotides line up with TRBD1. V lost 7 bases to trimming and J lost 8 bases; unmatched junction nucleotides: 8. The germline CDR1 and CDR2 sequences are MGHDK and SYGVNS. CDR3 length: 13 amino acids. In DNA, the CDR3 is TGTGCCAGCACCCCGGGACAGGGTCGCGGCTACACCTTC. Translation gives CASTPGQGRGYTF.

There are a few counts of this clone. CDR3 sequence: CASSFRTGDNEKLFF. The CDR3 DNA is TGCGCCAGCAGCTTCCGGACAGGCGATAATGAAAAACTGTTTTTT. The chain employs TRBV5-1 and TRBJ1-4; TRBD1 matches 7 bases. The CDR3 spans 15 residues. Looked up from germline, CDR1 is SGHRS and CDR2 is YFSETQ. V lost 2 bases to trimming and J lost 4 bases; unmatched junction nucleotides: 5.

V and J are TRBV7-9 and TRBJ2-3, with D possibly matching TRBD2 (6 bases). This CDR3 region has 13 residues. Germline loops: CDR1 SEHNR, CDR2 FQNEAQ (reference sequence). Trimming left V 5 bases short and J 6 bases short, with 12 bases between. The CDR3 loop reads CASSRDFKDTQYF. The CDR3 DNA is TGTGCCAGCAGCCGGGACTTCAAGGATACGCAGTATTTT.

A single count supports this clone. V usage is TRBV4-1 and J usage is TRBJ2-7; D not certain. Germline values: CDR1 MGHRA, CDR2 YSYEKL. V lost 1 base and J 4 bases, leaving 8 bases between the germline ends. This CDR3 is 13 amino acids long. CDR3 in amino acids: CASSQGRRYEQYF. The CDR3 DNA reads TGCGCCAGCAGCCAAGGGAGAAGGTACGAGCAGTACTTC.

CDR3 in DNA: TGTGCCAGTAAGGTAGGCGGTAGCTCCTACAATGAGCAGTTCTTC. Its translation: CASKVGGSSYNEQFF. The V call is TRBV19, the J call TRBJ2-1; D uncertain. The germline V gene encodes CDR1 LNHDA and CDR2 SQIVND (reference sequence). The CDR3 length is 15 residues. The ends were cut back, 7 bases at V and 0 bases at J, with 13 bases in the middle.

The genes are TRBV7-9 and TRBJ1-1; tentative D call: TRBD1 (5 bases). Germline V lookup: CDR1 SEHNR, CDR2 FQNEAQ (reference sequence). The CDR3 is 17 residues long. Trimming left V 2 bases short and J 0 bases short, with 16 bases between. The CDR3 sequence is CASSLPIVGVMNTEAFF. CDR3 sequence (DNA): TGTGCCAGCAGCTTACCTATTGTAGGGGTTATGAACACTGAAGCTTTCTTT.

This clone was detected only once. The chain recombines TRBV27 with TRBJ2-7; D not resolved. The germline CDR1 and CDR2 sequences are MNHEY and SMNVEV (reference sequence). This CDR3 region has 13 residues. The V gene lost 4 bases and the J gene lost 5 bases, with 12 bases spanning the gap. CDR3 amino acids: CASSSPHSHEQYF. DNA of the CDR3: TGTGCCAGCAGTTCCCCTCACAGCCACGAGCAGTACTTC.

In DNA, the CDR3 is TGTGCCAGTAACGACAGGGGCCGAGTCCTCAATCAGCCCCAGCATTTT. Its protein is CASNDRGRVLNQPQHF. The rearrangement links TRBV19 to TRBJ1-5; 8 nucleotides agree with TRBD1. Germline CDR1 reads LNHDA; CDR2 reads SQIVND (reference sequence). The CDR3 has 16 residues. V gave up 7 bases and J gave up 3 bases; unmatched junction bases: 11.

The chain recombines TRBV19 with TRBJ2-2; 10 nucleotides agree with TRBD1. The germline gives CDR1 LNHDA, CDR2 SQIVND (reference sequence). The V segment lost 5 bases and the J segment 7 bases; nucleotides outside the gene matches: 7. CDR3 size: 15 residues. For the CDR3, the DNA is TGTGCCAGTAGTCCGGGGGGACAGGGGTACGGGGAGCTGTTTTTT. Translation: CASSPGGQGYGELFF.